What follows are 19 T cell receptor beta chains derived from one specimen sequenced in a study of tumor-infiltrating lymphocytes in primary liver carcinoma (dated by TCRdb to the late 2010s). The sample was run on an Illumina HiSeq 2500. Using a constant-region primer and ProtoScript II reverse transcriptase, TCRbeta-specific cDNA was reverse-transcribed from 450 to 650 ng total RNA. TCRbeta libraries were built with three nested multiplex PCR rounds, a slightly modified ARM-PCR procedure. The first two PCR rounds used multiplex TRBV1-TRBV30 forward primers with a Cbeta reverse primer, each for about 10 cycles. Starting from the raw public reads, TCRdb applied fastp trimming at Q25, assembled clones with MiXCR and retained in-frame beta chains. When rows share a CDR3 protein, they turn into one entry using the most common DNA and genes. This sample comprises more than 70,000 distinct CDR3 sequences, around 70% of them detected only once. The ten largest clones represent just under 20% of the sample.

Total RNA and DNA were co-extracted from around 18-30 mg of bulk tissue with the AllPrep DNA/RNA mini kit, without cell sorting. Sequenced input: liver tumor tissue from sampling region 1. The cell subset or site label of this sample denotes: tumor region T1, superior pole. The receptors were sampled from a man aged 35-49 years with primary liver carcinoma and hepatitis B virus infection.

For this clonotype: No conserved phenylalanine or tryptophan ends this CDR3, so it is likely a read error. V and J are TRBV5-4 and TRBJ2-7, with 10 bases matching TRBD2. The germline CDR1 and CDR2 sequences are SGHNT and YYREEE (reference sequence). This CDR3 region has 15 residues. The CDR3 sequence: CASSNPSGSGDEQYS. CDR3 coding DNA: TGTGCCAGCAGCAATCCTAGCGGGAGCGGCGACGAACAGTACTCC.

This clonotype was seen many times. The rearrangement joins TRBV10-3 to TRBJ2-3, with D unresolved. The CDR3 runs to 13 residues. Trimming removed 3 bases from V and 2 bases from J, with 6 bases in between. Per the germline V gene, CDR1 is ENHRY and CDR2 is SYGVKD. In nucleotides, the CDR3 is TGTGCCATCAGTGAAGACGCCACAGATACGCAGTATTTT. Translation gives CAISEDATDTQYF.

This clonotype was seen a handful of times. A much more abundant neighbour one base away suggests this may be a read error. The chain has TRBV6-5 and TRBJ2-5, with a weak D call TRBD1 (5 bases). Germline loops: CDR1 MNHEY, CDR2 SVGAGI. The CDR3 is made up of 14 amino acids. V lost 6 bases to trimming and J lost 1 base, with 12 bases between them. Here the CDR3 DNA reads TGTGCCAGCAGCAGGACATGGGCCCAAGAGACCCAGTACTTC. It specifies CASSRTWAQETQYF.

This clonotype has a count of ten or more. The chain couples TRBV7-8 to TRBJ2-3; D may be TRBD1 (6 bases). The ends were cut back, 5 bases at V and 0 bases at J, with 9 bases in the middle. The CDR3 has 14 amino acids. The germline V gene encodes CDR1 SGHVS and CDR2 FQNEAQ. The CDR3 is CASSPDSSTDTQYF. The CDR3 DNA reads as TGTGCCAGCAGCCCGGACAGCAGCACAGATACGCAGTATTTT.

Only one count was recorded for this clonotype. The rearrangement uses TRBV14 and TRBJ1-2, with 11 bases matching TRBD1. Germline V gives CDR1 SGHDN, CDR2 FVKESK. The CDR3 covers 13 residues. J was trimmed by 13 bases and V by 4 bases; bases with no gene match: 8. CDR3 residues: CASSRGQGDGCTF. CDR3 nucleotides: TGTGCCAGCAGCCGGGGACAGGGGGATGGTTGCACCTTC. Full variable domain (remainder filled in from reference TRBV14 and TRBJ1-2): EAGVTQFPSHSVIEKGQTVTLRCDPISGHDNLYWYRRVMGKEIKFLLHFVKESKQDESGMPNNRFLAERTGGTYSTLKVQPAELEDSGVYFCASSRGQGDGCTFGSGTRLTVV.

The chain is built from TRBV11-2 and TRBJ2-5; D may match TRBD1 or TRBD2 (6 bases each). This CDR3 is 16 amino acids long. The V and J ends lost 6 bases and 11 bases respectively, with 28 bases between them. Looked up from germline, CDR1 is SGHAT and CDR2 is FQNNGV. The CDR3 nucleotides read TGTGCCAGCAGATCCCGGGACTCGGCCCATCAAGGGACACAGTACTTC. It yields the protein CASRSRDSAHQGTQYF.

This clonotype came up many times. J is TRBJ2-7 and V is TRBV30; no clear D gene. CDR1 is GTSNPN, CDR2 SVGIG, per germline (reference sequence). V dropped 5 bases and J dropped 0 bases, with 5 bases sitting between them. CDR3 length: 11 residues. CDR3 region: CAWESSYEQYF. In nucleotides, the CDR3 is TGTGCCTGGGAGAGCTCCTACGAGCAGTACTTC.

Turning to this clonotype: Given a much more abundant clone one base away, this may be a read error. The chain has TRBV10-3 and TRBJ2-5; D may be TRBD2 (6 bases). In germline, CDR1 is ENHRY, CDR2 SYGVKD. This CDR3 spans 14 amino acids. Trimming pared 6 bases from V and 3 bases from J, leaving 14 bases between. The CDR3 protein is CAIRRTGGEETQYF. For the CDR3, the DNA is TGTGCCATCAGGAGGACTGGCGGGGAAGAGACCCAGTACTTC.

Notes on this clonotype: The conserved closing phenylalanine or tryptophan is absent in this CDR3, likely reflecting a read error. It is unclear where the CDR3 begins or ends on the DNA, so no DNA is shown, and the CDR3 is as TCRdb lists it. The chain carries TRBV11-2 and TRBJ2-1. Germline CDR1 SGHAT, CDR2 FQNNGV. The CDR3 spans 13 amino acids, including both terminal residues. This chain's CDR3 is CASSLNEAYEQFY.

Concerning this clonotype itself: It may be a read error: a sequence one base away is much more abundant. The CDR3, as DNA: TGTGCCAGCATGCGGGAGCGGGACAACTTCTACGAGCAGTACTTC. Translating gives CASMRERDNFYEQYF. This chain uses TRBV7-2 with TRBJ2-7; D perhaps matches TRBD2 (7 bases). Per germline, CDR1 SGHTA and CDR2 FQGNSA. Trimming cost V 7 bases and J 3 bases, with 19 bases left between them. The CDR3 runs to 15 residues.

Comment on this clonotype: Compared with germline, one end of the junction differs, possibly owing to a read error. The J gene is TRBJ1-1, the V gene TRBV10-3; D not certain. The CDR3 has 16 residues. The germline gives CDR1 ENHRY, CDR2 SYGVKD. The CDR3 loop reads CTILPSRGLVDTEAFF. The CDR3 DNA reads as TGTACCATTTTACCGTCACGTGGTTTGGTGGACACTGAAGCTTTCTTT.

V and J are TRBV6-5 and TRBJ1-4; D is unresolved. With 7 bases removed from V and 6 bases from J, the gap between germline ends came to 15 bases. The germline V gene has CDR1 MNHEY and CDR2 SVGAGI. The CDR3 totals 14 residues. CDR3 nucleotides: TGTGCCAGCATAACAGCGGGCGGTGATGAAAAACTGTTTTTT. It yields the protein CASITAGGDEKLFF.

This clonotype was seen more than once but under ten times. The chain combines TRBV24-1 with TRBJ2-5; the match to TRBD1 covers 8 bases. V lost 3 bases and J lost 4; bases outside the gene matches: 6. Germline CDR1 is KGHDR and CDR2 is SFDVKD. CDR3 length: 15 amino acids. CDR3 in DNA: TGTGCCACCAGTGATGGACAGGGTTGGCCAGAGACCCAGTACTTC. It codes for CATSDGQGWPETQYF.

This chain links TRBV2 with TRBJ2-1; 9 positions match TRBD1. The V gene's germline CDR1 is SNHLY and CDR2 FYNNEI. This CDR3 contains 15 residues. V was clipped by 7 bases and J by 1 base; unmatched bases: 5. CDR3 region: CASTTGGGSYNEQFF. The DNA of the CDR3 is TGTGCCAGCACGACAGGGGGAGGGTCCTACAATGAGCAGTTCTTC.

The chain is built from TRBV29-1 and TRBJ2-3; the D gene is possibly TRBD1 (6 bases). Germline CDR1 is SQVTM and CDR2 is ANQGSEA. Trimming removed 3 bases from V and 7 bases from J, with 26 bases in between. CDR3 length: 17 amino acids. In nucleotides, the CDR3 is TGCAGCGTTGATTTGCCTAGTGGGAGTTTAGGGACATATACGCAGTATTTT. This gives the protein CSVDLPSGSLGTYTQYF.

In regard to this clonotype: The CDR3 does not end in the conserved phenylalanine or tryptophan, so this is likely a read error. The V and J genes are TRBV28 and TRBJ2-1, with D possibly being TRBD1 (5 bases). The CDR3 contains 15 residues. Germline V gene lookup returns CDR1 MDHEN and CDR2 SYDVKM. The CDR3: CATSLGRRPGYDQFL. CDR3 DNA: TGTGCCACCTCCCTGGGGCGGCGCCCTGGCTATGACCAGTTCTTA.

This chain links TRBV29-1 with TRBJ2-7; tentatively, D is TRBD1 (6 bases). Germline assignment: CDR1 SQVTM and CDR2 ANQGSEA. The CDR3 has 14 residues. V was cut by 6 bases and J by 7 bases, with 22 bases left in between. CDR3 region: CSVIPGQEAGEQYF. The CDR3, as DNA: TGCAGCGTCATACCGGGACAAGAGGCTGGAGAGCAGTACTTC.

With respect to this clonotype: With a much larger clone just one base away, this may be a read error. This chain connects TRBV29-1 to TRBJ1-1; D might be TRBD1 (6 bases). Trimming left V 7 bases short and J 8 bases short, with 11 bases between. Germline V lookup: CDR1 SQVTM, CDR2 ANQGSEA. This CDR3 comprises 10 residues. CDR3: CSASTGEAFF. In DNA form, the CDR3 reads TGCAGCGCTTCAACAGGGGAAGCTTTCTTT.

With respect to this clonotype: A much larger clone sits a single nucleotide away, making a read error possible. The rearrangement links TRBV12-3 or TRBV12-4 to TRBJ1-1; D is unresolved. This CDR3 comprises 11 residues. The CDR3, as DNA: TGTGCCGGCAGTTCGTGGGATAGGGCTTTCTTT. This translates into CAGSSWDRAFF.